In this sample, the clone carrying this T cell receptor beta chain turned up once. The germline CDR1 and CDR2 sequences are SGDLS and YYNGEE. V lost 4 bases, J lost 8 bases, and 10 bases lay in between. The CDR3 is made up of 13 amino acids. The data were obtained in a study of control samples from healthy donors and cancer patients. Clones were read by immunoSEQ multiplex PCR, and TCRdb kept only the in-frame ones, dropping some. This sample has approximately 140,000 clones, with approximately 94% found just once. Sequencing was carried out using blood. The rearrangement links TRBV9 to TRBJ1-6, with a possible D match to TRBD1 (6 bases). This TCR was sampled from a man between 40 and 49 years old in good health. CDR3 coding DNA: TGTGCCAGCAGCAGAGGGGGGGATTCACCCCTCCACTTT. This gives the protein CASSRGGDSPLHF.